Following are 23 T cell receptor beta chains from one sample sequenced in a study of T cell changes during pregnancy in multiple sclerosis. Only in-frame clones appear in the TCRdb table, and some are missing; sequencing was by immunoSEQ multiplex PCR. The sample shows around 75,000 clones, approximately 88% of them seen only once. The material sequenced was peripheral blood, taken in the first trimester of pregnancy. These receptors were obtained from a female donor in good health, enrolled as a control in a pregnancy study.

This clone was seen only a few times. The chain's CDR3 is CASNRDGYEQYF. For the CDR3, the DNA is TGTGCCAGCAACAGGGACGGCTACGAGCAGTACTTC. The chain links TRBV6-5 to TRBJ2-7, with a weak D call TRBD1 (6 bases). In germline, CDR1 is MNHEY, CDR2 SVGAGI. V lost 7 bases and J 3 bases, leaving 10 bases between the germline ends. The CDR3 length is 12 residues.

This chain links TRBV5-1 with TRBJ2-1; 12 nucleotides agree with TRBD1. V lost 0 bases to trimming and J lost 4 bases; unmatched junction nucleotides: 5. The CDR3 runs 17 residues. Germline V lookup: CDR1 SGHRS, CDR2 YFSETQ. For the CDR3, the DNA is TGCGCCAGCAGCTTGGTCCCGGGACAGGGGGCGTACAATGAGCAGTTCTTC. This codes for CASSLVPGQGAYNEQFF.

The genes are TRBV18 and TRBJ2-1, with TRBD1 matching 12 bases. Trimming at V came to 3 bases and at J to 10 bases, leaving 7 bases not matched to a gene. CDR3 length: 15 amino acids. CDR1 KGHSH and CDR2 LQKENI come from the germline V gene. DNA of the CDR3: TGTGCCAGCTCACCGGGACAGGGGGCTCTTGGGGAGCAGTTCTTC. Protein product: CASSPGQGALGEQFF.

This chain joins TRBV2 and TRBJ2-7, with a tentative D call TRBD2 (5 bases). The CDR3 sequence is 14 residues long. Germline V gene lookup returns CDR1 SNHLY and CDR2 FYNNEI. Trimming shortened V by 4 bases and J by 4 bases, and 14 bases separated the two germline ends. In DNA form, the CDR3 reads TGTGCCAGCAGTGGGGCTAGCTTCAAGTACGAGCAGTACTTC. Amino acid sequence: CASSGASFKYEQYF.

The V call is TRBV30, the J call TRBJ1-5; unclear D gene. The length of the CDR3 is 16 residues. Trimming pared 5 bases from V and 0 bases from J, leaving 17 bases between. Germline-derived CDR1 and CDR2 are GTSNPN and SVGIG (reference sequence). CDR3 DNA: TGTGCCTGGGGAGTCGCCCGTTGGTATAGCAATCAGCCCCAGCATTTT. As protein: CAWGVARWYSNQPQHF.

A few counts support this clone. The CDR3 sequence is CSARNTGSAFF. The CDR3 nucleotides are TGCAGTGCTAGAAACACAGGGTCAGCTTTCTTT. This sequence joins TRBV20-1 and TRBJ1-1; D may be TRBD1 (6 bases). Trimming shortened V by 2 bases and J by 10 bases, and 11 bases separated the two germline ends. Germline V lookup: CDR1 DFQATT, CDR2 SNEGSKA (reference sequence). This CDR3 contains 11 residues.

The chain links TRBV2 to TRBJ1-4; 7 nucleotides agree with TRBD1. The CDR3 length is 15 residues. V trimming: 7 bases; J trimming: 0 bases; junction bases outside the gene matches: 5. Germline values: CDR1 SNHLY, CDR2 FYNNEI. CDR3 sequence: CASNPQGTTNEKLFF. DNA for the CDR3: TGTGCCAGCAATCCACAGGGGACAACTAATGAAAAACTGTTTTTT. The entire variable domain, with the rest obtained from reference TRBV2 and TRBJ1-4, is as follows: EPEVTQTPSHQVTQMGQEVILRCVPISNHLYFYWYRQILGQKVEFLVSFYNNEISEKSEIFDDQFSVERPDGSNFTLKIRSTKLEDSAMYFCASNPQGTTNEKLFFGSGTQLSVL.

The chain carries TRBV25-1 and TRBJ1-2, with no clear D. Germline-derived CDR1 and CDR2 are MGHDK and SYGVNS. This CDR3 has 11 residues. V lost 3 bases and J lost 5, with 4 bases in between. CDR3 residues: CASSDNYGYTF. For the CDR3, the DNA is TGTGCCAGCAGTGACAATTATGGCTACACCTTC.

V gene TRBV7-8 combines with J gene TRBJ1-1; D gene unclear. V lost 2 bases, J lost 7 bases, and 8 bases lay in between. The V gene's germline CDR1 is SGHVS and CDR2 FQNEAQ. The CDR3 runs to 12 residues. CDR3 sequence: CASSLLGDEAFF. CDR3 DNA sequence: TGTGCCAGCAGCTTACTCGGGGATGAAGCTTTCTTT.

The chain couples TRBV11-2 to TRBJ1-2; weak D call: TRBD1 (5 bases). The germline V gene encodes CDR1 SGHAT and CDR2 FQNNGV. V gave up 1 base and J gave up 10 bases, with 13 bases separating them. CDR3 size: 13 residues. The CDR3: CASSLGQRVDYTF. The CDR3 nucleotides are TGTGCCAGCAGCTTAGGACAGCGAGTGGACTACACCTTC.

The gene calls are TRBV28 and TRBJ2-3, with D perhaps TRBD2 (7 bases). Trimming removed 7 bases from V and 6 bases from J, with 14 bases in between. This CDR3 has 13 residues. Germline-derived CDR1 and CDR2 are MDHEN and SYDVKM. The CDR3 is CASKGGRSDTQYF. CDR3 coding DNA: TGTGCCAGCAAGGGGGGGAGGTCGGATACGCAGTATTTT.

The V and J genes are TRBV9 and TRBJ2-1, with a weak D call TRBD2 (6 bases). The germline gives CDR1 SGDLS, CDR2 YYNGEE. The CDR3 contains 13 residues. V was cut by 0 bases and J by 12 bases, with 13 bases left in between. CDR3 residues: CASSVASSEVQFF. The CDR3 bases are TGTGCCAGCAGCGTAGCGTCTAGCGAGGTGCAGTTCTTC. Together with reference TRBV9 and TRBJ2-1, the CDR3 gives the full variable domain: DSGVTQTPKHLITATGQRVTLRCSPRSGDLSVYWYQQSLDQGLQFLIQYYNGEERAKGNILERFSAQQFPDLHSELNLSSLELGDSALYFCASSVASSEVQFFGPGTRLTVL.

The chain has TRBV28 and TRBJ2-7; tentatively, D is TRBD1 (6 bases). The germline V gene has CDR1 MDHEN and CDR2 SYDVKM. V lost 5 bases to trimming and J lost 6 bases, with 14 bases between them. This CDR3 is built from 13 residues. This CDR3 reads CASSTNRVGEQYF. In DNA, the CDR3 is TGTGCCAGCAGTACCAACAGGGTGGGCGAGCAGTACTTC.

V and J are TRBV7-9 and TRBJ2-3, with TRBD2 matching over 8 bases. Per germline, CDR1 SEHNR and CDR2 FQNEAQ (reference sequence). This CDR3 is 14 amino acids long. J was trimmed by 2 bases and V by 5 bases; bases with no gene match: 3. This CDR3 is CASSREGNTDTQYF. DNA for the CDR3: TGTGCCAGCAGCCGGGAGGGGAACACAGATACGCAGTATTTT.

The gene calls are TRBV5-1 and TRBJ2-7; D is perhaps TRBD1 (5 bases). The germline V and J ends were trimmed by 0 bases and 4 bases, with 11 bases remaining between them. CDR1 SGHRS and CDR2 YFSETQ come from the germline V gene. CDR3 length equals 14 residues. Written as DNA, the CDR3 is TGCGCCAGCAGCTTGGTGATTGGGGCTTACGAGCAGTACTTC. It codes for CASSLVIGAYEQYF.

The chain joins TRBV7-8 to TRBJ2-7; the D is unclear. The CDR3 totals 15 residues. Germline CDR1 and CDR2: SGHVS and FQNEAQ. V lost 0 bases and J 2 bases, leaving 11 bases between the germline ends. CDR3 in amino acids: CASSLAPGFTYEQYF. The DNA of the CDR3 is TGTGCCAGCAGCTTAGCCCCGGGTTTCACCTACGAGCAGTACTTC.

This clone is a singleton in its sample. The V and J genes are TRBV13 and TRBJ2-7, with D possibly being TRBD2 (6 bases). The germline V and J ends were trimmed by 5 bases and 7 bases, with 21 bases remaining between them. The CDR3 is made up of 15 amino acids. Per germline, CDR1 PRHDT and CDR2 FYEKMQ (reference sequence). The CDR3 DNA reads TGTGCCAGCAGCGCCCCCGGGACTTCCGAACGGGAGCAGTACTTC. Its protein is CASSAPGTSEREQYF.

This chain links TRBV7-9 with TRBJ1-2; no clear D gene. The CDR3 length is 14 residues. Germline V gene sequence: CDR1 SEHNR, CDR2 FQNEAQ (reference sequence). V was pared by 3 bases and J by 0 bases, with 8 bases between. The CDR3 here is CASSFGSPNYGYTF. CDR3 sequence (DNA): TGTGCCAGCAGCTTCGGGAGTCCTAACTATGGCTACACCTTC.

This clone was counted once. The rearrangement joins TRBV4-2 to TRBJ2-1; 11 bases map to TRBD2. The CDR3 totals 17 residues. J lost 5 bases, V lost 2 bases, and 8 bases had no gene match. Germline V gene lookup returns CDR1 LGHNA and CDR2 YNFKEQ. This CDR3 is CASSQRSLAGGNNEQFF. CDR3 DNA: TGTGCCAGCAGCCAAAGATCCCTAGCGGGGGGAAACAATGAGCAGTTCTTC.

The chain links TRBV5-6 to TRBJ2-2; 8 nucleotides line up with TRBD2. Losses at the gene ends were 3 bases for V and 5 bases for J; bases not matched to a gene: 9. The CDR3 contains 16 residues. Germline assignment: CDR1 SGHDT and CDR2 YYEEEE. The CDR3: CASSSPAGARTGELFF. DNA of the CDR3: TGTGCCAGCAGCTCTCCAGCGGGGGCGAGAACCGGGGAGCTGTTTTTT.

V gene TRBV5-1 combines with J gene TRBJ1-2; the match to TRBD1 covers 9 bases. Looked up from germline, CDR1 is SGHRS and CDR2 is YFSETQ. The J segment lost 0 bases and the V segment lost 4 bases, leaving 10 bases of the junction unmatched. There are 17 residues in the CDR3. CDR3 sequence reads: CASSGTRTGDANYGYTF. In DNA, the CDR3 is TGCGCCAGCAGCGGGACCCGGACAGGGGATGCTAACTATGGCTACACCTTC.

This clone has more than one count but fewer than ten. The chain joins TRBV4-3 to TRBJ2-5; D may be TRBD2 (7 bases). The CDR3 length is 15 residues. CDR1 is LGHNA, CDR2 YSLEER, per germline. V gave up 0 bases and J gave up 5 bases, with 13 bases separating them. The CDR3 DNA follows: TGCGCCAGCAGCCAAGAACGGGGGGCAGCCGAGACCCAGTACTTC. Translation: CASSQERGAAETQYF.

The CDR3 loop is CASSFSDRGTTYGYTF. CDR3 nucleotide sequence: TGTGCCAGCAGTTTTAGTGACAGGGGGACGACCTATGGCTACACCTTC. The chain uses TRBV28 and TRBJ1-2, with 9 positions matching TRBD1. The J segment lost 4 bases and the V segment lost 3 bases, leaving 9 bases of the junction unmatched. Germline V gene data show CDR1 as MDHEN and CDR2 as SYDVKM. There are 16 residues in the CDR3.